This TCR beta chain came from a study of T-cell reconstitution after alpha-beta-depleted transplantation in children. During its preparation, the TCRbeta library received unique molecular identifiers. MiXCR was run by TCRdb on the PCR reads, yielding one entry per CDR3 protein. The sample carries hundreds of thousands of distinct CDR3 sequences, over 10% recorded once. The CDR3 sequence is 17 residues long. From germline, CDR1 is MGHRA and CDR2 YSYEKL. V shed 1 base and J shed 0 bases, with 16 bases lying between them. This chain connects TRBV4-1 to TRBJ2-7; TRBD2 might be the D (5 bases). Sequencing used PBMCs, mostly from graft donor cells, obtained 360 days after TCRalphabeta/CD19-depleted stem cell transplant. The receptor's source is a male patient between 10 and 17 years old who had a stem cell transplant for acute myeloid leukemia, so the T cells may come from the graft donor. The CDR3 here is CASSQAGSGISSYEQYF. The CDR3 nucleotides are TGCGCCAGCAGCCAAGCGGGGTCCGGGATAAGCTCCTACGAGCAGTACTTC.